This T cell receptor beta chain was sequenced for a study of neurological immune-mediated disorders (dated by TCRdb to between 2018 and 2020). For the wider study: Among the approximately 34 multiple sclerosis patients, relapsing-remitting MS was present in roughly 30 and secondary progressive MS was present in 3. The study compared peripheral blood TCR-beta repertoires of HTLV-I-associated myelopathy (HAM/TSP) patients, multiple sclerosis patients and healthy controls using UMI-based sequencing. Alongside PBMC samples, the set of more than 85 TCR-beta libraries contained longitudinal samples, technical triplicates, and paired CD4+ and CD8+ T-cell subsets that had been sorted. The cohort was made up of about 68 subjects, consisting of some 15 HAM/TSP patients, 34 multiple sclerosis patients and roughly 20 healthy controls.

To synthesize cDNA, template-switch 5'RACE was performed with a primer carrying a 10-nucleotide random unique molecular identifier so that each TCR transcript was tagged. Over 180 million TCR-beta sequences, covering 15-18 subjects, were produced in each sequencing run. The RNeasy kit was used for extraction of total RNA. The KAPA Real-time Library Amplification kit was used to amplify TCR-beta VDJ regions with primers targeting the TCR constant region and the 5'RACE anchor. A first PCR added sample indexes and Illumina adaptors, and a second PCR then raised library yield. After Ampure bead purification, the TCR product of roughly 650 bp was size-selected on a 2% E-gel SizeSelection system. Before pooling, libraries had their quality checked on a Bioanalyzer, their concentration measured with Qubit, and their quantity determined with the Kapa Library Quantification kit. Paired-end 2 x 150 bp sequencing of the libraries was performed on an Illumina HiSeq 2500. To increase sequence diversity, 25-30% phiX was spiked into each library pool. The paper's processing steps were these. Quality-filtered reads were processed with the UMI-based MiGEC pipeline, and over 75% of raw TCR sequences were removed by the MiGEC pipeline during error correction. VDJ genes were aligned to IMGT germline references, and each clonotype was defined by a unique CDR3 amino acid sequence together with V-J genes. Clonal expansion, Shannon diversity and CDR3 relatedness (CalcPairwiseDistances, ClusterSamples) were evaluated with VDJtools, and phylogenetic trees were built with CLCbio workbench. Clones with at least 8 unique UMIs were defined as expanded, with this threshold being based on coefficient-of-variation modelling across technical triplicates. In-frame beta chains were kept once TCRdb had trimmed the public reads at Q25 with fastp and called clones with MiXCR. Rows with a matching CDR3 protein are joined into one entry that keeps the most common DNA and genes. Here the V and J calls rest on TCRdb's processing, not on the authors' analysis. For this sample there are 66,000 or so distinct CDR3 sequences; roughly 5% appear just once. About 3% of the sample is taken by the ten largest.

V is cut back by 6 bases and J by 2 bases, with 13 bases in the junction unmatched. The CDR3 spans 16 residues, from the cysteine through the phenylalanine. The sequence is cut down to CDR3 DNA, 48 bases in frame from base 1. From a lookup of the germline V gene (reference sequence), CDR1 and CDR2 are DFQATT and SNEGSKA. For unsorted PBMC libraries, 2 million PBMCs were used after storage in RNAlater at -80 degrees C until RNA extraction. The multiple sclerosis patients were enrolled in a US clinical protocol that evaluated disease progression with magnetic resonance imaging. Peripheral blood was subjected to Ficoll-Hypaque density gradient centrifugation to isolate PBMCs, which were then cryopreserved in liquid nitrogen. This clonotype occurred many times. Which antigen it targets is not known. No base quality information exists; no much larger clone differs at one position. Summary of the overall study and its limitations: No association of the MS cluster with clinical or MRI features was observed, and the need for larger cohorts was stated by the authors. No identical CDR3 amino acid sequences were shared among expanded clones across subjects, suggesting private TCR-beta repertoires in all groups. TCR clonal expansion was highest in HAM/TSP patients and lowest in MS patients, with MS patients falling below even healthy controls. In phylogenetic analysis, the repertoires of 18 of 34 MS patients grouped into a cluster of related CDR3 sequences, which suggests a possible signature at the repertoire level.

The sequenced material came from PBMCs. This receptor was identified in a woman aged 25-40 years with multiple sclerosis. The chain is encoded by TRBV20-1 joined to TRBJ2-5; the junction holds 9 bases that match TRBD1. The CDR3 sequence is CSARSGTGRRQETQYF. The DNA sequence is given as TGCAGTGCCCGATCCGGGACAGGGAGGAGGCAAGAGACCCAGTACTTC.